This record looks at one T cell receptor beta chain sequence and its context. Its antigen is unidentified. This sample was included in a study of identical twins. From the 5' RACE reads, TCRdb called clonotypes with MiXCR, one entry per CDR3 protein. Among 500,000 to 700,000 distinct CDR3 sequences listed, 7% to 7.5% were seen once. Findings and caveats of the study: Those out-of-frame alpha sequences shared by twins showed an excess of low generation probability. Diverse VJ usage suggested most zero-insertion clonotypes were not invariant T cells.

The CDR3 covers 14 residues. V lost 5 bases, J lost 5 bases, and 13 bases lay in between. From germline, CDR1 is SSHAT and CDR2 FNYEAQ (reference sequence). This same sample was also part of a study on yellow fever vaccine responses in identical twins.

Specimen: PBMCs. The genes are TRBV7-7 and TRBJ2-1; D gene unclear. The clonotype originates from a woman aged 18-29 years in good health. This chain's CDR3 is CASSPEVGHNEQFF. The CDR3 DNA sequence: TGTGCCAGCAGCCCTGAAGTTGGCCACAATGAGCAGTTCTTC.